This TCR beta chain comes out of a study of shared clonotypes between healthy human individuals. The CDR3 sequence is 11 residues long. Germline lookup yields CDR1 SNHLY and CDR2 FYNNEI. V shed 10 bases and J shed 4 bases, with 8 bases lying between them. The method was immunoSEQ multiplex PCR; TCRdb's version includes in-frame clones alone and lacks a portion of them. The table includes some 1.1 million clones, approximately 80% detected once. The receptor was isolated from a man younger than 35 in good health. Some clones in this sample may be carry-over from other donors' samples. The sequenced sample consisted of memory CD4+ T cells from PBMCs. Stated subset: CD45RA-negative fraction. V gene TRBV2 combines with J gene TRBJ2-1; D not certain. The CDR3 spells CATKIYNEQFF. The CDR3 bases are TGTGCCACCAAAATTTACAATGAGCAGTTCTTC.